The T cell receptor (beta chain) described here comes from a study of cytomegalovirus exposure and HLA in healthy donors. Germline CDR1 and CDR2: SGHNT and YENEEA. CDR3 length: 15 amino acids. The ends were cut back, 4 bases at V and 0 bases at J, with 9 bases in the middle. PCR used 60 Vbeta primers and 13 Jbeta primers. Sequencing used immunoSEQ multiplex PCR; TCRdb keeps in-frame clones, though not all of them. The table shows 80,000 to 100,000 clones, with around 74% occurring only once. Worth noting for this clone: Its matching antigen is unknown.

Study-wide findings and caveats: There were reportedly fewer N-insertions in an Asian-associated ancestry cluster than the approximately 670-donor mean, in a later analysis. When presence/absence was analysed, sequencing depth was taken to be roughly uniform across donors. Information on immune exposure was restricted to one variable (CMV serostatus).

This chain links TRBV11-3 with TRBJ2-2, with D possibly matching TRBD2 (7 bases). The specimen sequenced was PBMCs. The source is a man aged 45-65 years in good health and CMV-seropositive. DNA for the CDR3: TGTGCCAGCAGCTCCGGGGGGCCGAACACCGGGGAGCTGTTTTTT. Its protein is CASSSGGPNTGELFF.